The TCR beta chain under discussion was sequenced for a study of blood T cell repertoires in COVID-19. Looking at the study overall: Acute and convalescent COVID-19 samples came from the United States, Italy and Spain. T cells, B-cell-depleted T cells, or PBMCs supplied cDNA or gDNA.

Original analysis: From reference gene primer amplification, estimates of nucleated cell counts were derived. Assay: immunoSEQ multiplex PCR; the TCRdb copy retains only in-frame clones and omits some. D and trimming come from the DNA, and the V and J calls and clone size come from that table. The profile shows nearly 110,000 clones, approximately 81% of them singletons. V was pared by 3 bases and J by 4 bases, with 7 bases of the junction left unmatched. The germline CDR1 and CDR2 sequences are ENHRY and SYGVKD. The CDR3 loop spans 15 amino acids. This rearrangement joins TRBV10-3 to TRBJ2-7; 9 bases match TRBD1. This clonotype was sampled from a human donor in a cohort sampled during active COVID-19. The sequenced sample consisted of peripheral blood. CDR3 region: CAISDPGTGKYEQYF. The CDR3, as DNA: TGTGCCATCAGTGACCCCGGGACAGGGAAGTACGAGCAGTACTTC.